This paragraph reports one TCR beta chain. Its antigen is undetermined. The V end was cut by 5 bases, the J end by 4 bases, with 13 bases between. CDR3 size: 13 residues. Germline V gene data show CDR1 as SGHDT and CDR2 as YYEEEE. This record comes from a study of T cells in localized non-small cell lung cancer. Repertoires were generated with immunoSEQ multiplex PCR, while TCRdb's copy carries only in-frame clones and drops some. The sample consists of about 76,000 clones, roughly 80% of them appearing once. Study-wide results and limits: Uninvolved adjacent lung showed higher T cell clonality than tumor.

Sequencing was performed on peripheral blood, taken before any cancer treatment. V and J are TRBV5-6 and TRBJ2-7; no definite D call. This sequence was found in an older female donor with stage I lung adenocarcinoma. The CDR3 DNA reads as TGTGCCAGCAGAGGACCAAACCGTTACGAGCAGTACTTC. Translation gives CASRGPNRYEQYF.